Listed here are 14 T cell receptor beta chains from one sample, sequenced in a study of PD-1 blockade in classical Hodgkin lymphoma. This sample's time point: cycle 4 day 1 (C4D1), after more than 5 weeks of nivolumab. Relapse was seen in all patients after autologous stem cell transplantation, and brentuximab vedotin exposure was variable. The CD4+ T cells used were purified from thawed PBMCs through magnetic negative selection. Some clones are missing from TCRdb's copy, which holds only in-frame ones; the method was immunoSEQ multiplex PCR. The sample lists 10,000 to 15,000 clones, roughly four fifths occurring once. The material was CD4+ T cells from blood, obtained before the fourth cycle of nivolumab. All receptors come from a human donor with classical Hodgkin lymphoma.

For the CDR3, the DNA is TGTGCCAGCAGCTTAACCCCACAGAACACCGGGGAGCTGTTTTTT. As protein: CASSLTPQNTGELFF. The chain couples TRBV7-3 to TRBJ2-2; D is undetermined. V gave up 0 bases and J gave up 1 base, with 6 bases separating them. The CDR3 is 15 residues long. The V gene's germline CDR1 is SGHTA and CDR2 FQGTGA.

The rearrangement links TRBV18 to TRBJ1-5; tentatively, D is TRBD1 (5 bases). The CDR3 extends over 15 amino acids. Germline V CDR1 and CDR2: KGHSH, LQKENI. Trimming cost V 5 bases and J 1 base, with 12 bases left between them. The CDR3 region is CASSTGRQSNQPQHF. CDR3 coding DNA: TGTGCCAGCTCAACGGGACGGCAGAGCAATCAGCCCCAGCATTTT.

The CDR3 nucleotides are TGTGCTAGTGGTTTGGTAAGACAGGGGAAAAGCAACGAGCAGTACTTC. Its protein product is CASGLVRQGKSNEQYF. The chain recombines TRBV12-5 with TRBJ2-7; 8 bases line up with TRBD1. Germline loops: CDR1 LGHNT, CDR2 FRNRAP. V was clipped by 0 bases and J by 5 bases; unmatched bases: 9. This CDR3 has 16 residues.

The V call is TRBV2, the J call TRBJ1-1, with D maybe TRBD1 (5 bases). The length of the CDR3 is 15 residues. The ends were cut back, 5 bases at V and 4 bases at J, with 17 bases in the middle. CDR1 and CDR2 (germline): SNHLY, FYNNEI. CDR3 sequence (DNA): TGTGCCAGCAGTTCACAACAACAGGTGGGCACTGAAGCTTTCTTT. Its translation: CASSSQQQVGTEAFF.

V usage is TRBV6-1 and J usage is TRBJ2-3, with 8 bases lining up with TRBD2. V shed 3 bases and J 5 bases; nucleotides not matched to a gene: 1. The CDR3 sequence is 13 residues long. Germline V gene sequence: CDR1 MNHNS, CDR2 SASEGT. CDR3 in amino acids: CASSDREGDTQYF. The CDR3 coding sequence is TGTGCCAGCAGTGACCGGGAGGGAGATACGCAGTATTTT.

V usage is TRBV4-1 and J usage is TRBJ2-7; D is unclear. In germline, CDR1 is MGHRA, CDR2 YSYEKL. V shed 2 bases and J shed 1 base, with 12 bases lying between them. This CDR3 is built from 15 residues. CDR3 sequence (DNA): TGCGCCAGCAGCCAATTAATTGTGAGTTCCTACGAGCAGTACTTC. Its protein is CASSQLIVSSYEQYF.

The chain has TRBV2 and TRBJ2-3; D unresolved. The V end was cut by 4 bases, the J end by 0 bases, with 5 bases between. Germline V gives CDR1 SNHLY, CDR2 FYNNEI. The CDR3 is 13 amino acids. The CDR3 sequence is CASSAISTDTQYF. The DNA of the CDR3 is TGTGCCAGCAGTGCCATTAGCACAGATACGCAGTATTTT.

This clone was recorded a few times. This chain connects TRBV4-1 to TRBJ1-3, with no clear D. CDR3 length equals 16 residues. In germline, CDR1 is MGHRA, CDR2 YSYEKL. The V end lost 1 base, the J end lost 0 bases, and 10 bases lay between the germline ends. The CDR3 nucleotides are TGCGCCAGCAGCCAAGGTCGGGCCCGCTCTGGAAACACCATATATTTT. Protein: CASSQGRARSGNTIYF.

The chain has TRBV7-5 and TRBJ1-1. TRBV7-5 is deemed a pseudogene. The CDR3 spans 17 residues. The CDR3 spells CVRSLRRDGGMNTEAFF. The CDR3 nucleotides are TGTGTCAGAAGCTTACGTCGAGATGGAGGGATGAACACTGAAGCTTTCTTT.

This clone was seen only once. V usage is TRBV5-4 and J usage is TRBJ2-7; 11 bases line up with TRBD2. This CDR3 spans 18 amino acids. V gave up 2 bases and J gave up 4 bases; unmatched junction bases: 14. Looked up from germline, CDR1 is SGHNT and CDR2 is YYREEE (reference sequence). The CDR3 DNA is TGTGCCAGCAGCTTTGGCGGGCTAGCGGGAGGTCCGGGTTACGAGCAGTACTTC. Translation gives CASSFGGLAGGPGYEQYF.

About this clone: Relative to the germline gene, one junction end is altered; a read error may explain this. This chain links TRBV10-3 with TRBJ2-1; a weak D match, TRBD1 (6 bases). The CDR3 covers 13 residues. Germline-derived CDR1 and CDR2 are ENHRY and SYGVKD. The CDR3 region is CAISGGRDNGQFF. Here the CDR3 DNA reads TGTGCCATCAGTGGGGGCCGGGACAATGGGCAGTTCTTC.

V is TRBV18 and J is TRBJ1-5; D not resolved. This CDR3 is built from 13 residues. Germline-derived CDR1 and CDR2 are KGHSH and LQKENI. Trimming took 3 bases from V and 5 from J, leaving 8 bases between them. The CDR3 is CASSPMIDQPQHF. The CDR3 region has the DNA TGTGCCAGCTCACCTATGATTGATCAGCCCCAGCATTTT.

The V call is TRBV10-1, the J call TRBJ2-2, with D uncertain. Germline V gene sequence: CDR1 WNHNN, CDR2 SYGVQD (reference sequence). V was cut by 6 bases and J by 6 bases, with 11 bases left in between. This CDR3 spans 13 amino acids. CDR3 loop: CASSGVGAGELFF. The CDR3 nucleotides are TGCGCCAGCAGCGGTGTAGGCGCCGGGGAGCTGTTTTTT.

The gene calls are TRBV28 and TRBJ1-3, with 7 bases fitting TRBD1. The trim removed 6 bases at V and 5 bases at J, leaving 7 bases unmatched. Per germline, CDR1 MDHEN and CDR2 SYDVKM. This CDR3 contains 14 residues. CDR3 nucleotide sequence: TGTGCCAGCAGCCGTCCAGGGGGGCGAAACACCATATATTTT. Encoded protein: CASSRPGGRNTIYF.